This T cell receptor (beta chain) was captured by sequencing in a study of CD8 T cells in ankylosing spondylitis. Study findings and constraints: Certain motif variants had earlier appeared in reactive arthritis synovial fluid and blood. Ankylosing spondylitis blood appeared to be characterized by a TCR beta motif of eight highly homologous variants.

J gave up 0 bases and V 2 bases, and 9 bases lay outside the gene matches. CDR1 is SGHRS, CDR2 YFSETQ, per germline. The length of the CDR3 is 19 residues. A single record per CDR3 protein comes from TCRdb applying MiXCR to the 5' RACE reads. This table has 250,000 to 350,000 distinct CDR3 sequences, about 20% appearing once. About this clonotype: Its antigen is unknown.

Sequenced input: blood, either unsorted or a sorted T cell fraction (not recorded which). The receptor comes from a male donor with ankylosing spondylitis or in good health (not recorded which). The chain combines TRBV5-1 with TRBJ2-3; 13 nucleotides agree with TRBD2. DNA of the CDR3: TGCGCCAGCAGCTTCCGCGGACTAGCGGGAGATGGTAGCACAGATACGCAGTATTTT. It is translated as CASSFRGLAGDGSTDTQYF.